This T cell receptor beta chain was identified in a study of T-cell reconstitution after alpha-beta-depleted transplantation in children. Findings and limits, study-wide: For some patients, TCRbeta diversity was high at day 60 because of recipient T cells and thymic progenitors that survived. Diversity and T-cell counts at one year after transplant derived mostly from new T cells.

The ends were cut back, 7 bases at V and 0 bases at J, with 12 bases in the middle. CDR1 is SQVTM, CDR2 ANQGSEA, per germline. The CDR3 sequence is 13 residues long. Unique molecular identifiers were used in preparing the TCRbeta library. TCRdb independently ran MiXCR on the PCR reads; one entry per CDR3 protein. The sample has 500,000 or so distinct CDR3 sequences; 11% are singletons. This clonotype was observed a few times. The antigen remains undetermined. The sample was PBMCs, mostly from graft donor cells, taken 180 days after TCRalphabeta/CD19-depleted stem cell transplant. The rearrangement links TRBV29-1 to TRBJ1-1; unclear D gene. This TCR came from a female patient aged 2 to 10 who had a stem cell transplant for aplastic anemia, so the T cells may come from the graft donor. CDR3 loop: CSALSGVNTEAFF. The CDR3 DNA sequence: TGCAGCGCCCTCAGTGGGGTGAACACTGAAGCTTTCTTT.